Presented here are 10 T cell receptor beta chains from one specimen sequenced in a study of T cells in Graves' hyperthyroidism and ophthalmopathy. Amplified regions were TCR beta CDR3 sequences from RNA transcripts. Researchers ran a first-round RT-PCR on the TCR CDR3 using the HTBI primer set. TCRdb re-derived calls from the multiplex PCR reads in MiXCR, one entry per CDR3 protein. The sample records about 590,000 distinct CDR3 sequences, approximately 15% being singletons. Sequences were obtained from blood. The receptors were gathered from a woman aged 30 to 39 with Graves' hyperthyroidism.

This clonotype was seen at least ten times. V gene TRBV10-3 combines with J gene TRBJ2-3; TRBD1 or TRBD2 may be the D gene (5 bases each). Trimming took 4 bases from V and 3 from J, leaving 11 bases between them. Germline V gene data show CDR1 as ENHRY and CDR2 as SYGVKD. This CDR3 has 14 residues. CDR3 protein: CAISVVRETDTQYF. The CDR3 DNA reads TGTGCCATCAGTGTGGTCAGGGAGACAGATACGCAGTATTTT.

This clonotype was picked up many times. This chain links TRBV3-1 with TRBJ1-5, with a possible D match to TRBD1 (5 bases). The V gene lost 4 bases and the J gene lost 9 bases, with 19 bases spanning the gap. Germline V gene lookup returns CDR1 LGHDT and CDR2 YNNKEL (reference sequence). The CDR3 covers 15 residues. The CDR3 region is CASSLGPRAPRPQHF. The DNA for the CDR3 is TGTGCCAGCAGCCTGGGGCCAAGGGCTCCGAGGCCCCAGCATTTT.

This clonotype was detected only a few times. V is TRBV10-3 and J is TRBJ2-1; 11 bases line up with TRBD2. The CDR3 loop spans 14 amino acids. CDR1 and CDR2 from the germline V gene are ENHRY and SYGVKD. The V gene end was trimmed by 3 bases and the J gene end by 5 bases; junction bases not matched to a gene: 0. CDR3 loop: CAISELAGDNEQFF. DNA of the CDR3: TGTGCCATCAGTGAACTAGCGGGGGACAATGAGCAGTTCTTC.

A few counts support this clonotype. Here the CDR3 reads CSAFSGTSSQPQHF. The CDR3, as DNA: TGCAGTGCGTTTTCCGGGACATCTTCGCAGCCCCAGCATTTT. The rearrangement joins TRBV20-1 to TRBJ1-5, with a weak D call TRBD1 (6 bases). The germline CDR1 and CDR2 sequences are DFQATT and SNEGSKA (reference sequence). This CDR3 region has 14 residues. Trimming left V 6 bases short and J 7 bases short, with 19 bases between.

This clonotype was counted at least ten times. The V call is TRBV2, the J call TRBJ2-7; TRBD2 agrees at 10 bases. CDR3 length: 15 amino acids. After removal of 1 base from V and 2 bases from J, the junction contained 2 bases not matched to a gene. The V gene's germline CDR1 is SNHLY and CDR2 FYNNEI. The CDR3, as DNA: TGTGCCAGCAGTGAAGGAACTAGCGGGACCTACGAGCAGTACTTC. Its translation is CASSEGTSGTYEQYF.

This clonotype was observed many times. This sequence joins TRBV6-1 and TRBJ2-5; 10 bases agree with TRBD1. Germline trimming cut 5 bases from V and 4 bases from J; bases unmatched to any gene: 7. The germline CDR1 and CDR2 sequences are MNHNS and SASEGT. This CDR3 contains 15 residues. CDR3 nucleotide sequence: TGTGCCAGCAGTACAGCCCGGACAGGGGGAGAGACCCAGTACTTC. This sequence encodes CASSTARTGGETQYF.

V gene TRBV29-1 combines with J gene TRBJ2-3; D uncertain. The CDR3 has 13 amino acids. The V end was cut by 4 bases, the J end by 4 bases, with 12 bases between. Germline CDR1 and CDR2: SQVTM and ANQGSEA. In DNA form, the CDR3 reads TGCAGCGTTGGACATCCCCCCCCAGATACGCAGTATTTT. This gives the protein CSVGHPPPDTQYF.

This clonotype occurred a few times. A read error may be the cause here, since a much bigger clone is one base away. V gene TRBV2 combines with J gene TRBJ2-7; 9 positions agree with TRBD2. This CDR3 has 16 residues. CDR1 and CDR2 (germline): SNHLY, FYNNEI. Here the CDR3 reads CASSVASGRLVYEQHF. The CDR3 nucleotides read TGTGCCAGCAGTGTTGCCAGCGGGAGGCTTGTCTACGAGCAGCACTTC.

This clonotype appeared many times. The J gene is TRBJ2-7, the V gene TRBV18; possible D gene TRBD1, 5 bases. Germline V gene sequence: CDR1 KGHSH, CDR2 LQKENI. The CDR3 is 16 amino acids. V was trimmed by 0 bases and J by 3 bases, leaving 15 bases between them. The CDR3 spells CASSPPNVQESYEQYF. The CDR3 region has the DNA TGTGCCAGCTCACCACCGAATGTACAGGAAAGCTACGAGCAGTACTTC.

This clonotype has at least ten counts. This chain connects TRBV12-3 or TRBV12-4 to TRBJ1-1, with unresolved D. The CDR3 totals 13 residues. Deletions cut 3 bases from V and 1 base from J, with 6 bases between. The CDR3 DNA reads TGTGCCAGCAGTTTTGACTGGAACACTGAAGCTTTCTTT. Translating it yields CASSFDWNTEAFF.